This passage covers 2 T cell receptor beta chains from one sample sequenced in a study of neoadjuvant anti-PD-1 for oral cavity cancer. Clones were sequenced by immunoSEQ multiplex PCR, and TCRdb holds only the in-frame ones, with some missing. Of 70,000 to 95,000 clones listed, 84% were seen once; the top ten hold about 3.4%. Sequences were derived from PBMCs, sampled before nivolumab (anti-PD-1) treatment. The origin of the receptors is a person aged 35-79 years with oral cavity squamous cell carcinoma.

The V and J genes are TRBV5-1 and TRBJ2-2, with TRBD2 matching 10 bases. The germline CDR1 and CDR2 sequences are SGHRS and YFSETQ. This CDR3 region has 16 residues. Germline trimming cut 0 bases from V and 8 bases from J; bases unmatched to any gene: 7. CDR3 in DNA: TGCGCCAGCAGCTTGGCCCTAGCGGGAGAATGGGGGGAGCTGTTTTTT. It yields the protein CASSLALAGEWGELFF.

This clone showed up just a few times. The chain couples TRBV29-1 to TRBJ1-4; TRBD1 agrees at 9 bases. The V gene end was trimmed by 7 bases and the J gene end by 0 bases; junction bases not matched to a gene: 3. Looked up from germline, CDR1 is SQVTM and CDR2 is ANQGSEA. The CDR3 has 14 amino acids. CDR3 sequence reads: CSGTGGTTNEKLFF. CDR3 DNA sequence: TGCAGCGGAACAGGGGGCACAACTAATGAAAAACTGTTTTTT.